These 5 T cell receptor beta chains were sequenced from one sample in a study of cytomegalovirus exposure and HLA in healthy donors listed by TCRdb under 2017. The method behind the library was the immunoSEQ multiplex PCR assay. For the multiplex PCR, a mixture combining 60 forward primers for TCR Vbeta segments and 13 reverse primers for TCR Jbeta segments was used. TCRdb carries this immuneACCESS record with in-frame sequences only. Its versions omit some clonotypes, under half of them owing to an unresolved V gene in the studies checked, with the rest unexplained. The sample table lists more than 100,000 clones, 70% to 80% of them with a count of one. Of the sample, roughly 0.9% is held by the ten largest clones. Sequenced sample: PBMCs. These receptors originate from an older woman in good health and CMV-seronegative.

The genes are TRBV7-3 and TRBJ2-5; possibly TRBD1 for D (6 bases). Trimming removed 1 base at V and 5 bases at J, with 17 bases between. In germline, CDR1 is SGHTA, CDR2 FQGTGA. The CDR3 extends over 16 amino acids. The CDR3 DNA reads as TGTGCCAGCAGCTTAATGGGGTCAGGGGCAGGGGAGACCCAGTACTTC. Protein sequence: CASSLMGSGAGETQYF.

In regard to this clone: At one end the junction does not follow the germline gene, possibly because of a read error. Other DNA sequences in this specimen translate into the identical CDR3. The V gene is TRBV27, the J gene TRBJ2-2; TRBD2 is a possible D gene (6 bases). Germline assignment: CDR1 MNHEY and CDR2 SMNVEV (reference sequence). This CDR3 is built from 15 residues. The CDR3 reads CASRRLALNTGELFF. For the CDR3, the DNA is TGTGCCAGCCGGAGGCTAGCGTTGAACACCGGGGAGCTGTTCTTT.

This clone occurred a few times. The rearrangement joins TRBV20-1 to TRBJ2-7, with D possibly TRBD2 on 5 matching bases. The CDR3 runs 11 residues. V lost 2 bases and J lost 6, with 8 bases in between. The germline V gene has CDR1 DFQATT and CDR2 SNEGSKA (reference sequence). CDR3 nucleotides: TGCAGTGCTAGACGGAGGACCGAGCAGTACTTC. The encoded protein is CSARRRTEQYF.

The gene calls are TRBV6-5 and TRBJ1-1; 10 bases agree with TRBD1. CDR3 length: 15 amino acids. The V gene end was trimmed by 6 bases and the J gene end by 4 bases; junction bases not matched to a gene: 8. Germline lookup yields CDR1 MNHEY and CDR2 SVGAGI. The CDR3, as DNA: TGTGCCAGCAGCCCGACAGGGGGCCGGGGCACTGAAGCTTTCTTT. It encodes CASSPTGGRGTEAFF.

The chain joins TRBV5-4 to TRBJ2-1, with D uncertain. The germline CDR1 and CDR2 sequences are SGHNT and YYREEE (reference sequence). The V end was cut by 1 base, the J end by 8 bases, with 16 bases between. This CDR3 spans 15 amino acids. The CDR3 DNA reads TGTGCCAGCAGCTTGTCCCTCATGGCCACCGATGAGCAGTTCTTC. It specifies CASSLSLMATDEQFF.